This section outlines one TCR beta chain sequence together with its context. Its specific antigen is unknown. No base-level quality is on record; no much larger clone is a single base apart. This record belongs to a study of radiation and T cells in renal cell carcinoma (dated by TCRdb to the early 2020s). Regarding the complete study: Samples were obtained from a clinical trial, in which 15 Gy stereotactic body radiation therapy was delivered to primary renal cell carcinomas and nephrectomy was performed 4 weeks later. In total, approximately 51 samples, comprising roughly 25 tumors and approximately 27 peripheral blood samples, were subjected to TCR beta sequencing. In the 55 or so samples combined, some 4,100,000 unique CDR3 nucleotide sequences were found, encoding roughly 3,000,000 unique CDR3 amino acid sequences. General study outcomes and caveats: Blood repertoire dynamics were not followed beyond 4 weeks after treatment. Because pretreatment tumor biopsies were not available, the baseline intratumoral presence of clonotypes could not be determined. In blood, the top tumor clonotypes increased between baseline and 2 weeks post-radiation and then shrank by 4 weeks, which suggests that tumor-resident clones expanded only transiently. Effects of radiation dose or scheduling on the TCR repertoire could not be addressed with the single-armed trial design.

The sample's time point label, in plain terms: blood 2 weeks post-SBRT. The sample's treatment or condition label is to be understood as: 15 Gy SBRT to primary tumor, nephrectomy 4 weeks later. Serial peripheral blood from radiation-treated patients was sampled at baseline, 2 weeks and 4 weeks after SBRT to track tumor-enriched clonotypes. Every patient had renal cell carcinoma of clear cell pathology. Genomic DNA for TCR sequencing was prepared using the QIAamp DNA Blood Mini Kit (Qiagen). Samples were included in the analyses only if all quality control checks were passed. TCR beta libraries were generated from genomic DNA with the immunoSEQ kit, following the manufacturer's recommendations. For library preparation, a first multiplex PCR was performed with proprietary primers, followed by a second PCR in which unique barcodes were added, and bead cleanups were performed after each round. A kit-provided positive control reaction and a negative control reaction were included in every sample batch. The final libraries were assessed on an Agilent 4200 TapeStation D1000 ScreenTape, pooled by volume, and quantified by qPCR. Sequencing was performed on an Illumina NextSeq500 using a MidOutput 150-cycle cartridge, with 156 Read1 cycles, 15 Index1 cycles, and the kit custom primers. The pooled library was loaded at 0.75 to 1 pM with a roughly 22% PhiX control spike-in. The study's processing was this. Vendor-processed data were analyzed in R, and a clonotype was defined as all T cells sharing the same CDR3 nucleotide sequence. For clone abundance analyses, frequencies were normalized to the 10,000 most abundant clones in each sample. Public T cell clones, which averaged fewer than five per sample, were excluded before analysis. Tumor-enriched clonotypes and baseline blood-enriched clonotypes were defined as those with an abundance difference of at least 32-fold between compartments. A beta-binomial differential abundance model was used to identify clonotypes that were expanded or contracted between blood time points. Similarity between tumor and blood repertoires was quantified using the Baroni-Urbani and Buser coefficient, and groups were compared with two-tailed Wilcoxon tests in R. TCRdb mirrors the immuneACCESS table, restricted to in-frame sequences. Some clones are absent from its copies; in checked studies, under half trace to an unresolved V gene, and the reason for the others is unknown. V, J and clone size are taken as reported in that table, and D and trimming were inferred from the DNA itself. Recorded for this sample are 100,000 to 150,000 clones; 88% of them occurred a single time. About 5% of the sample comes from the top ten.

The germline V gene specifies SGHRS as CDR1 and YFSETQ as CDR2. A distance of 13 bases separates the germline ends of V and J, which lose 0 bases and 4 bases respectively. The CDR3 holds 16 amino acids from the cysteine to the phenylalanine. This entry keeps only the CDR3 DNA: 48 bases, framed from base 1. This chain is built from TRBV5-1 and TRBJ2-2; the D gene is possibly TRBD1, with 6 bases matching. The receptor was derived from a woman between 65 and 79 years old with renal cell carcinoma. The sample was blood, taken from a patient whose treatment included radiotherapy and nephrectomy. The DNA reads TGCGCCAGCAGCTTGGCTATGGGGGCGCCCACCGGGGAGCTGTTTTTT. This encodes CASSLAMGAPTGELFF. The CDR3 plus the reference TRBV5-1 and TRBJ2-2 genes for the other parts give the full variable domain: KAGVTQTPRYLIKTRGQQVTLSCSPISGHRSVSWYQQTPGQGLQFLFEYFSETQRNKGNFPGRFSGRQFSNSRSEMNVSTLELGDSALYLCASSLAMGAPTGELFFGEGSRLTVL.